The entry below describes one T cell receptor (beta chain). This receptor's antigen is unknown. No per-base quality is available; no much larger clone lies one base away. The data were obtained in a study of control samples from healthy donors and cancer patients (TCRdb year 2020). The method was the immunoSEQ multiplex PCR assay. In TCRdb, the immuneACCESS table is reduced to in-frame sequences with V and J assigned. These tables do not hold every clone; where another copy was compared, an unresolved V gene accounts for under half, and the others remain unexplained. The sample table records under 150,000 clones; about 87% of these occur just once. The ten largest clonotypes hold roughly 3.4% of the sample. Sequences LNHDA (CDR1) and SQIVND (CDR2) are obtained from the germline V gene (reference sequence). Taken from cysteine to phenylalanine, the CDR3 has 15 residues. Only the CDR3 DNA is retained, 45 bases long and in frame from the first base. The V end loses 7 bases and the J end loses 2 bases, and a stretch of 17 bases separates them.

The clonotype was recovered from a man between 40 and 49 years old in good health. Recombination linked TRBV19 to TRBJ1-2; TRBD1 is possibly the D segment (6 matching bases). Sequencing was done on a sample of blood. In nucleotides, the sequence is TGTGCCAGTACCCCTGGGAGGGGGTTAAACTATGGCTACACCTTC. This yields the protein CASTPGRGLNYGYTF.